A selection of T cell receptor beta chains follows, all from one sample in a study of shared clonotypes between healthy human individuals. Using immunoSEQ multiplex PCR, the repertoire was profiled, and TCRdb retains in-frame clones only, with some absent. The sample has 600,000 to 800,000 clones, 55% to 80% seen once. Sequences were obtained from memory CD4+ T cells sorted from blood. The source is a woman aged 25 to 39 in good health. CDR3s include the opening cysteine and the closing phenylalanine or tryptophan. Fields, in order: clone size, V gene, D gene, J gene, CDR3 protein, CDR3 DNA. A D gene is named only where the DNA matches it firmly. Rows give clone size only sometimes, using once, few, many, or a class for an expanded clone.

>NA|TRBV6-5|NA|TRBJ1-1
CASSYSSRLGTEAFF
TGTGCCAGCAGTTACTCCTCCCGGTTGGGCACTGAAGCTTTCTTT
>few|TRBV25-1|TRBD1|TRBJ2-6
CASSEDRVVGANVLTF
TGTGCCAGCAGTGAAGACAGGGTGGTGGGGGCCAACGTCCTGACTTTC
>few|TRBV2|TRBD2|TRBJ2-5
CASSDPGLAGGGETQYF
TGTGCCAGCAGTGATCCGGGACTAGCGGGAGGCGGGGAGACCCAGTACTTC
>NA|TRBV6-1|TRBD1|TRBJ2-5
CASSQDRDETQYF
TGTGCCAGCAGTCAGGACAGGGATGAGACCCAGTACTTC
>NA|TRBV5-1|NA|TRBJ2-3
CASSQGLFSTDTQYF
TGCGCCAGCAGCCAGGGATTATTTAGCACAGATACGCAGTATTTT
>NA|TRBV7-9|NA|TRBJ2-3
CASSVSGRATDTQYF
TGTGCCAGCAGCGTGTCCGGGAGAGCGACAGATACGCAGTATTTT
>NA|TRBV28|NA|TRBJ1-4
CASSGGLKKLFF
TGTGCCAGCAGTGGCGGACTTAAAAAACTGTTTTTT
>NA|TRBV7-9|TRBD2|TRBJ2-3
CASSAYGTSGRDTQYF
TGTGCCAGCAGCGCGTACGGGACTAGCGGGAGGGATACGCAGTATTTT
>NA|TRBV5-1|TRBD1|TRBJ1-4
CASSLIVGGGSEKLFF
TGCGCCAGCAGTTTGATCGTAGGGGGCGGGTCTGAAAAACTGTTTTTT
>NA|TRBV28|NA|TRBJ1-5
CASSLRTVKPQHF
TGTGCCAGCAGTTTAAGGACGGTGAAGCCCCAGCATTTT
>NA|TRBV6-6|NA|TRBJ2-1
CASSTLYNEQFF
TGTGCCAGCAGCACCCTATACAATGAGCAGTTCTTC
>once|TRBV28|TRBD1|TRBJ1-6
CASRTPGQGNSPLHF
TGTGCCAGCAGAACCCCGGGACAGGGAAATTCACCCCTCCACTTT
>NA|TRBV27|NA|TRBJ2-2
CASSPHVAGRTNTGELFF
TGTGCCAGCAGTCCCCATGTTGCGGGACGGACCAACACCGGGGAGCTGTTTTTT
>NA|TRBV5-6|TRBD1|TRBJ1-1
CASSFGSARRQGRTEAFF
TGTGCCAGCAGCTTTGGGTCCGCTCGACGACAGGGTCGGACTGAAGCTTTCTTT
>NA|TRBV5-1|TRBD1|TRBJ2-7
CASSLGDRDLYEQYF
TGCGCCAGCAGCTTGGGAGACAGGGACCTCTACGAGCAGTACTTC
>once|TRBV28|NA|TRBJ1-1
CASSRSSTEAFF
TGTGCCAGCAGCCGGAGTTCCACTGAAGCTTTCTTT
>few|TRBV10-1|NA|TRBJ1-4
CASSESAATNEKLFF
TGCGCCAGCAGTGAGTCGGCAGCAACTAATGAAAAACTGTTTTTT
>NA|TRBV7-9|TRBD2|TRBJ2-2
CASSLEFAGGSANTGELFF
TGTGCCAGCAGCTTAGAATTCGCGGGAGGTAGCGCGAACACCGGGGAGCTGTTTTTT
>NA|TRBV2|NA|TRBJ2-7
CASSYRLGRPTYEQYF
TGTGCCAGCAGTTACCGCCTCGGGCGTCCGACCTACGAGCAGTACTTC
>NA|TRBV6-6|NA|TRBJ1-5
CASRMTSNQPQHF
TGTGCCAGCAGGATGACTTCCAATCAGCCCCAGCATTTT
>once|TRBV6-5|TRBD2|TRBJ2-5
CASSYVVAGSQETQYF
TGTGCCAGCAGTTACGTAGTAGCGGGCTCACAAGAGACCCAGTACTTC
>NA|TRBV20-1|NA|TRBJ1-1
CSVLGDTEAFF
TGCAGTGTATTAGGGGACACTGAAGCTTTCTTT
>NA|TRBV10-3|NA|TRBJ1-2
CAISDGGVYGYTF
TGTGCCATCAGTGACGGAGGGGTTTATGGCTACACCTTC
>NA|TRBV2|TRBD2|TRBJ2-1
CALLAGGRYNEQFF
TGTGCCTTGTTGGCTGGCGGGAGATATAATGAGCAGTTCTTC
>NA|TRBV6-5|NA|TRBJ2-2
CASSYTAGSTGELFF
TGTGCCAGCAGTTACACGGCGGGGTCCACCGGGGAGCTGTTTTTT
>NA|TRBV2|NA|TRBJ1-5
CASSVGQRSNQPQHF
TGTGCCAGCAGTGTCGGGCAGCGGAGCAATCAGCCCCAGCATTTT
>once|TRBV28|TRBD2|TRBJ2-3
CASRRPLGASGSSGTDTQYF
TGTGCCAGCAGAAGGCCCCTCGGGGCTAGCGGGAGTTCTGGCACAGATACGCAGTATTTT
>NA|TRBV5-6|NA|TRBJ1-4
CASSRDFRGGYEKLFF
TGTGCCAGCAGCCGCGATTTCAGGGGAGGATATGAAAAACTGTTTTTT
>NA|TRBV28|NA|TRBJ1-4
CASNPIGAGINEKLFF
TGTGCCAGCAACCCTATAGGGGCAGGGATAAATGAAAAACTGTTTTTT
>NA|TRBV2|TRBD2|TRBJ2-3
CASRKLAGAPDTQYF
TGTGCCAGCAGGAAACTAGCGGGAGCCCCAGATACGCAGTATTTT
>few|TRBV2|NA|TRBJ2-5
CASSETGWEETQYF
TGTGCCAGCAGTGAAACGGGGTGGGAAGAGACCCAGTACTTC
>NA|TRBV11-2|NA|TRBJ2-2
CASSFINTGELFF
TGTGCCAGCAGCTTTATAAACACCGGGGAGCTGTTTTTT
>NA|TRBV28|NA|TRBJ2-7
CASSRGPSMGYEQYF
TGTGCCAGCAGTCGAGGCCCCTCAATGGGGTACGAGCAGTACTTC
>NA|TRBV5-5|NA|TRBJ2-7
CASSWGGSGLFAEQYF
TGTGCCAGCAGCTGGGGAGGAAGCGGACTCTTTGCCGAGCAGTACTTC
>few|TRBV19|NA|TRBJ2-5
CASRGETQYF
TGTGCCAGTAGGGGGGAGACCCAGTACTTC
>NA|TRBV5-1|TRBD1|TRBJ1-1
CASSKGQGATEAFF
TGCGCCAGCAGCAAGGGACAGGGGGCCACTGAAGCTTTCTTT
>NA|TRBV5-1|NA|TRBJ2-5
CASSLGDTSLRETQYF
TGCGCCAGCAGCTTGGGGGACACCAGTCTCAGAGAGACCCAGTACTTC
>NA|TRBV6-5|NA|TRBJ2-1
CASSYSGVGVYEQFF
TGTGCCAGCAGTTACTCCGGGGTCGGCGTCTATGAGCAGTTCTTC
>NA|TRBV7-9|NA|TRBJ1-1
CASSLVSGSGTEAFF
TGTGCCAGCAGCTTAGTGTCGGGATCGGGCACTGAAGCTTTCTTT
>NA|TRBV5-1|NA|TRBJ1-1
CASNDGQRNTEAFF
TGCGCCAGTAACGATGGACAGAGGAACACTGAAGCTTTCTTT
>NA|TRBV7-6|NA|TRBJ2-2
CASSPPGHSNTGELFF
TGTGCCAGCAGCCCTCCGGGACACTCGAACACCGGGGAGCTGTTTTTT
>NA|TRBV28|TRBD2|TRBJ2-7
CASTYSGSRYEQYF
TGTGCCAGCACCTATAGCGGGAGCAGGTACGAGCAGTACTTC
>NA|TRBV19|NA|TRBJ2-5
CASSIDPGIQETQYF
TGTGCCAGTAGTATCGATCCGGGGATACAAGAGACCCAGTACTTC
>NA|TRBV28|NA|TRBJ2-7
CASDRGLLAYEQYF
TGTGCCAGTGACCGGGGCCTCCTAGCCTACGAGCAGTACTTC
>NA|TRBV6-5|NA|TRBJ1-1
CASSYSHGVWSHF
TGTGCCAGCAGTTACTCCCACGGGGTTTGGTCACATTTT
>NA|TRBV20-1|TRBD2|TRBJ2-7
CSGTSHYEQYF
TGCAGCGGGACTAGCCACTACGAGCAGTACTTC
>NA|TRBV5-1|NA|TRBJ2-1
CASSLALGGGYNEQFF
TGCGCCAGCAGCTTGGCCCTCGGGGGCGGGTACAATGAGCAGTTCTTC